The rows below give T cell receptor beta chains drawn from one sample of a study of metastatic and nonmetastatic thyroid tumors. TCRdb called clones again from the PCR reads with MiXCR. The sample has 30,000 to 40,000 clones, 13% seen once; the top ten hold around 9.5%. The sample consisted of blood. The receptors derive from a female donor with papillary thyroid cancer or a benign thyroid nodule (not recorded which). Some clones in this sample may be carry-over from other donors' samples. CDR3s include the opening cysteine and the closing phenylalanine or tryptophan. Each record gives: clone size, V gene, D gene, J gene, CDR3 protein, CDR3 DNA. D genes are given only for firm matches. The size entry is marked missing in some rows and otherwise reads once, few, many or a size class.

abundance: .; v_gene: TRBV6-2/TRBV6-3; d_gene: .; j_gene: TRBJ2-6; CDR3aa: CATDSLGRSGANVLTF; CDR3nt: TGTGCCACTGACAGTTTAGGGCGGTCTGGCGCCAACGTCCTGACTTTC
abundance: many; v_gene: TRBV4-1; d_gene: TRBD2; j_gene: TRBJ2-7; CDR3aa: CASSQATSGRPYSYEQYF; CDR3nt: TGCGCCAGCAGCCAAGCTACTAGCGGGAGACCCTACTCCTACGAGCAGTACTTC
abundance: many; v_gene: TRBV5-1; d_gene: TRBD2; j_gene: TRBJ2-1; CDR3aa: CASSWGLAGGLNEQFF; CDR3nt: TGCGCCAGCAGCTGGGGACTAGCGGGAGGGTTAAATGAGCAGTTCTTC
abundance: many; v_gene: TRBV5-1; d_gene: .; j_gene: TRBJ2-1; CDR3aa: CASSLAPQGDMYNEQFF; CDR3nt: TGCGCCAGCAGCTTGGCACCTCAGGGAGATATGTACAATGAGCAGTTCTTC
abundance: .; v_gene: TRBV6-5; d_gene: TRBD1; j_gene: TRBJ1-6; CDR3aa: CASSSGTGRQGRNSPLHF; CDR3nt: TGTGCCAGCAGTTCCGGGACAGGGAGGCAGGGTCGTAATTCACCCCTCCACTTT
abundance: .; v_gene: TRBV6-4; d_gene: TRBD2; j_gene: TRBJ2-7; CDR3aa: CASRGGLEGFDEQYF; CDR3nt: TGTGCCAGCAGGGGGGGACTAGAAGGGTTCGACGAGCAGTACTTC
abundance: many; v_gene: TRBV7-9; d_gene: .; j_gene: TRBJ2-1; CDR3aa: CASSPTNYEQFF; CDR3nt: TGTGCCAGCAGCCCGACTAATTATGAGCAGTTCTTC
abundance: few; v_gene: TRBV12-3/TRBV12-4; d_gene: .; j_gene: TRBJ1-1; CDR3aa: CASIPTGSQIEAFF; CDR3nt: TGTGCCAGCATACCTACAGGGTCTCAGATTGAAGCTTTCTTT
abundance: few; v_gene: TRBV12-3/TRBV12-4; d_gene: .; j_gene: TRBJ1-2; CDR3aa: CASSRTLGDGYTF; CDR3nt: TGTGCCAGCAGCAGGACACTCGGGGATGGCTACACCTTC
abundance: .; v_gene: TRBV30; d_gene: TRBD1; j_gene: TRBJ1-2; CDR3aa: CAWIPPDRGVYGYTF; CDR3nt: TGTGCCTGGATCCCCCCGGACAGGGGAGTCTATGGCTACACCTTC
abundance: many; v_gene: TRBV20-1; d_gene: .; j_gene: TRBJ2-1; CDR3aa: CSASANQGEQFF; CDR3nt: TGCAGTGCTAGCGCAAACCAGGGGGAGCAGTTCTTC
abundance: many; v_gene: TRBV25-1; d_gene: .; j_gene: TRBJ2-6; CDR3aa: CASSEERGAGANVLTF; CDR3nt: TGTGCCAGCAGTGAAGAAAGGGGGGCTGGGGCCAACGTCCTGACTTTC
abundance: .; v_gene: TRBV20-1; d_gene: TRBD2; j_gene: TRBJ2-1; CDR3aa: CSATRTSGRGQFF; CDR3nt: TGCAGTGCTACTCGGACTAGCGGGAGAGGGCAGTTCTTC